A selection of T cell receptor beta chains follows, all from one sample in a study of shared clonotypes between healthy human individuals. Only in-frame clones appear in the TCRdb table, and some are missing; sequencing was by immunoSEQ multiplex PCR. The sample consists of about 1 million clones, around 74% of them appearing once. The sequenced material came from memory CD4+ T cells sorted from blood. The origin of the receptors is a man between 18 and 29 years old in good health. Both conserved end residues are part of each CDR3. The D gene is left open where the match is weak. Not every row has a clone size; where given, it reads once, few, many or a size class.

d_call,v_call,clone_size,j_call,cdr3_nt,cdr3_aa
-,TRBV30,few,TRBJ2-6,TGTGCCTGGAGAGGCATGTCCTCCGGGGCCAACGTCCTGACTTTC,CAWRGMSSGANVLTF
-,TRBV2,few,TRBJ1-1,TGTGCCAGCAGTCCAACAGGGCTGGGGGCTTTCTTT,CASSPTGLGAFF
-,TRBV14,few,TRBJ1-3,TGTGCCAGCAGCATCCGAAACACCATATATTTT,CASSIRNTIYF
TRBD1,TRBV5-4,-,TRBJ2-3,TGTGCCAGCAGCTTGGGGGACAGGGGGGCAGATACGCAGTATTTT,CASSLGDRGADTQYF
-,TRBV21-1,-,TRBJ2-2,TGTGCCAGCAGCAAAGAGAACAGGTTATCCGGGGAGCTGTTTTTT,CASSKENRLSGELFF
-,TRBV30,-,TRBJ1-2,TGTGCCTGGAACGAAAGATCCCGTCGCGCAGGTCTCTATGGCTACACCTTC,CAWNERSRRAGLYGYTF
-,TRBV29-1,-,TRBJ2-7,TGCAGCGTTGGGCGGGGACAGCAATCCTACGAGCAGTACTTC,CSVGRGQQSYEQYF
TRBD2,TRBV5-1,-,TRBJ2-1,TGCGCCAGCGGACTAGCGGGGGGGCCGAGTGGTGAGCAGTTCTTC,CASGLAGGPSGEQFF
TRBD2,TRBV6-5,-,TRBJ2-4,TGTGCCAGCAGCCAGCGGGGGGGACCGAACATTCAGTACTTC,CASSQRGGPNIQYF
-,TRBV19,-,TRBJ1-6,TGTGCCAGTAGTATAAGGTCAGGGAGCTCCTATAATTCACCCCTCCACTTT,CASSIRSGSSYNSPLHF
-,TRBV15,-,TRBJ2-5,TGTGCCACCCAAATTACCAAGGGCCACCAAGAGACCCAGTACTTC,CATQITKGHQETQYF
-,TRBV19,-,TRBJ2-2,TGTGCCAGTAGTATAGGAGGGACAACGAACACCGGGGAGCTGTTTTTT,CASSIGGTTNTGELFF
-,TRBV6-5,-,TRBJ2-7,TGTGCCAGCAGTTATGGTCCCCTAGGCGAGCAGTACTTC,CASSYGPLGEQYF
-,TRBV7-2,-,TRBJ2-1,TGTGCCAGCAGCTTTCTCTATGAGCAGTTCTTC,CASSFLYEQFF
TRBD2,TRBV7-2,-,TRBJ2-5,TGTGCCAGCAGCTTAGCTACCAGCGGGGGAGGGAAGACCCAGTACTTC,CASSLATSGGGKTQYF
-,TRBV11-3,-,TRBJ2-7,TGTGCCAGCAGTCAGGGGCTAGCGGAGTCCTACGAGCAGTACTTC,CASSQGLAESYEQYF
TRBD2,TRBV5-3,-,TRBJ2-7,TGTGCCAGCAGCTTGGGACTAACCACCTGCGAGCAGTACTTC,CASSLGLTTCEQYF
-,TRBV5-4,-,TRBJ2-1,TGTGCCAGCAGCTTGGGGGCGGACCCTCTCGCGAAGCAGTTCTTC,CASSLGADPLAKQFF
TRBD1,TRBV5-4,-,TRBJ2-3,TGTGCCAGCAGCTTGGTGACAGGGGGCACAGATACGCAGTATTTT,CASSLVTGGTDTQYF